What follows are 13 T cell receptor beta chains derived from one specimen sequenced in a study of cytomegalovirus exposure and HLA in healthy donors. A multiplex PCR was run with 60 Vbeta primers and 13 Jbeta primers. Clones were read by immunoSEQ multiplex PCR, and TCRdb kept only the in-frame ones, dropping some. The table lists tens of thousands of clones, approximately 80% of them singletons, with just under 3% in the top ten. The sample consisted of PBMCs. The receptors originated from a woman in her thirties in good health and CMV-seronegative.

The rearrangement links TRBV29-1 to TRBJ2-7; the match to TRBD1 covers 8 bases. In germline, CDR1 is SQVTM, CDR2 ANQGSEA. With 3 bases clipped from V and 6 bases from J, the junction kept 10 bases outside the gene matches. The CDR3 consists of 14 residues. CDR3 loop: CSVETDREYSEQYF. CDR3 DNA sequence: TGCAGCGTTGAGACGGACAGGGAATATAGCGAGCAGTACTTC.

The V and J genes are TRBV29-1 and TRBJ1-1, with a weak D call TRBD1 (5 bases). The CDR3 extends over 14 amino acids. Germline lookup yields CDR1 SQVTM and CDR2 ANQGSEA. The CDR3 spells CGGSPGFMNTEAFF. The CDR3 bases are TGCGGGGGGTCTCCGGGATTCATGAACACTGAAGCTTTCTTT.

The rearrangement uses TRBV5-4 and TRBJ2-7; a possible D gene is TRBD2 (5 bases). V was cut by 0 bases and J by 1 base, with 8 bases left in between. Germline V gene sequence: CDR1 SGHNT, CDR2 YYREEE (reference sequence). CDR3 size: 14 residues. The DNA for the CDR3 is TGTGCCAGCAGCTTGGATGGAGGATCCTACGAGCAGTACGTC. It encodes CASSLDGGSYEQYV.

The gene calls are TRBV4-3 and TRBJ1-1; 7 bases are a match to TRBD1. Trimming removed 0 bases from V and 1 base from J; junction bases left unmatched: 2. The V gene's germline CDR1 is LGHNA and CDR2 YSLEER. The CDR3 totals 15 residues. DNA of the CDR3: TGCGCCAGCAGCCAAGATAGGACAGGGAACACTGAAGCTTTCTTT. Translated, it gives CASSQDRTGNTEAFF.

As regards this clone: Other DNA sequences within the sample encode an identical CDR3. This chain connects TRBV5-1 to TRBJ2-1, with TRBD2 as a possible D gene (5 bases). Germline loops: CDR1 SGHRS, CDR2 YFSETQ. V was shortened by 1 base and J by 4 bases, with 12 bases between the two germline ends. The CDR3 is 15 residues long. The chain's CDR3 is CASSLQSGSYNEQFF. The CDR3, as DNA: TGCGCCAGCAGCTTGCAAAGCGGCAGTTACAATGAGCAGTTCTTC.

This chain links TRBV10-3 with TRBJ2-2; 8 nucleotides align to TRBD1. Trimming cost V 5 bases and J 3 bases; bases outside gene matches: 8. This CDR3 is built from 16 residues. Germline V CDR1 and CDR2: ENHRY, SYGVKD. This CDR3 reads CAISTTGDLHTGELFF. DNA of the CDR3: TGTGCCATCAGTACGACAGGGGACCTACACACCGGGGAGCTGTTTTTT.

The rearrangement joins TRBV19 to TRBJ1-1; D unresolved. The CDR3 covers 13 residues. V dropped 4 bases and J dropped 1 base, with 7 bases sitting between them. Germline lookup yields CDR1 LNHDA and CDR2 SQIVND (reference sequence). The CDR3 coding sequence is TGTGCCAGTAGTAGATCAGGGAACACTGAAGCTTTCTTT. Amino acid sequence: CASSRSGNTEAFF.

V gene TRBV27 combines with J gene TRBJ2-3; 7 nucleotides agree with TRBD2. The CDR3 is made up of 13 amino acids. V dropped 5 bases and J dropped 4; count of bases not matched to a gene: 3. Germline V lookup: CDR1 MNHEY, CDR2 SMNVEV (reference sequence). For the CDR3, the DNA is TGTGCCAGCAGTCCGCGGGAGTCAGATACGCAGTATTTT. It encodes CASSPRESDTQYF.

The chain employs TRBV2 and TRBJ1-1; weak D call: TRBD1 (5 bases). Deletions cut 5 bases from V and 4 bases from J, with 20 bases between. There are 16 residues in the CDR3. Germline-derived CDR1 and CDR2 are SNHLY and FYNNEI. Here the CDR3 DNA reads TGTGCCAGCAGTCCACCGGGCAGGGTCGAGATCACTGAAGCTTTCTTT. It is translated as CASSPPGRVEITEAFF.

This clone was seen a handful of times. This chain connects TRBV7-2 to TRBJ2-3, with 7 bases fitting TRBD1. Trimming at V came to 7 bases and at J to 4 bases, leaving 5 bases not matched to a gene. The V gene's germline CDR1 is SGHTA and CDR2 FQGNSA. The length of the CDR3 is 13 residues. The DNA for the CDR3 is TGTGCCAGCACCCAAACAGGGGCAGATACGCAGTATTTT. Translation gives CASTQTGADTQYF.

This clone has just one count. The rearrangement joins TRBV4-1 to TRBJ1-2; possible D gene TRBD1, 6 bases. Germline CDR1 is MGHRA and CDR2 is YSYEKL. This CDR3 is 14 amino acids long. V was trimmed by 6 bases and J by 8 bases, leaving 19 bases between them. In DNA, the CDR3 is TGCGCCAGCAGGGACAGTTGGGAGGGCTGGGGCTACACCTTC. It translates to CASRDSWEGWGYTF.

V is TRBV30 and J is TRBJ1-1; D call uncertain. Germline CDR1 and CDR2: GTSNPN and SVGIG (reference sequence). The V end was cut by 4 bases, the J end by 10 bases, with 10 bases between. The CDR3 is 10 residues long. CDR3 sequence: CAWTEKRAFF. CDR3 DNA: TGTGCCTGGACCGAGAAACGAGCTTTCTTT.

The chain links TRBV4-2 to TRBJ1-4, with D unclear. Germline V gives CDR1 LGHNA, CDR2 YNFKEQ. The CDR3 totals 17 residues. The V end lost 0 bases, the J end lost 0 bases, and 11 bases lay between the germline ends. CDR3 protein: CASSQDGVLATNEKLFF. DNA for the CDR3: TGTGCCAGCAGCCAAGACGGAGTATTGGCAACTAATGAAAAACTGTTTTTT.